The 20 T cell receptor beta chains below come from one sample, sequenced in a study of identical twins. TCRdb re-called the 5' RACE reads with MiXCR, one entry per CDR3 protein. The table includes 1.5 million to 2 million distinct CDR3 sequences, about 30% detected once. Sequenced sample: cord blood. The receptors originated from a newborn girl in good health.

This clonotype was counted between two and nine times. J is TRBJ1-4 and V is TRBV10-3; 9 nucleotides match TRBD1. The J segment lost 8 bases and the V segment lost 5 bases, leaving 6 bases of the junction unmatched. CDR3 length: 14 amino acids. Germline V CDR1 and CDR2: ENHRY, SYGVKD. The CDR3 bases are TGTGCCATCAGTCCCGGGACAGGGAGGGAAAAACTGTTTTTT. Translation: CAISPGTGREKLFF.

This clonotype was seen only a few times. The genes are TRBV20-1 and TRBJ1-5; TRBD1 might be the D (5 bases). The V end was cut by 5 bases, the J end by 3 bases, with 17 bases between. The CDR3 is 15 amino acids. The germline CDR1 and CDR2 sequences are DFQATT and SNEGSKA (reference sequence). CDR3 bases: TGCAGTGCTGCTCCCTCAGGGAAACTCAATCAGCCCCAGCATTTT. It yields the protein CSAAPSGKLNQPQHF.

The sample holds a few counts of this clonotype. The CDR3: CSASTGDQPQHF. CDR3 nucleotide sequence: TGCAGTGCATCTACAGGGGATCAGCCCCAGCATTTT. The chain joins TRBV20-1 to TRBJ1-5; the match to TRBD1 covers 7 bases. This CDR3 is 12 amino acids long. V dropped 6 bases and J dropped 5; count of bases not matched to a gene: 4. The germline V gene encodes CDR1 DFQATT and CDR2 SNEGSKA (reference sequence).

This clonotype is a singleton in its sample. A much larger clone differs by one base, so this may be a read error. CDR3 sequence: CSAWGGSYNEQYF. The CDR3 bases are TGCAGTGCTTGGGGGGGATCCTACAATGAGCAGTACTTC. V usage is TRBV20-1 and J usage is TRBJ2-4; 7 bases line up with TRBD2. The length of the CDR3 is 13 residues. Germline lookup yields CDR1 DFQATT and CDR2 SNEGSKA (reference sequence). V dropped 5 bases and J dropped 13; count of bases not matched to a gene: 14.

This chain uses TRBV28 with TRBJ1-5; 7 positions agree with TRBD1. J was trimmed by 1 base and V by 10 bases; bases with no gene match: 10. The CDR3 has 15 amino acids. CDR1 is MDHEN, CDR2 SYDVKM, per germline. The CDR3, as DNA: TGTGCCACTCTTGGGACAGACCTAAGCAATCAGCCCCAGCATTTT. This gives the protein CATLGTDLSNQPQHF.

This clonotype was counted a few times. The J gene is TRBJ1-2, the V gene TRBV12-3 or TRBV12-4, with D possibly being TRBD1 (6 bases). The CDR3 has 18 residues. V was cut by 3 bases and J by 7 bases, with 27 bases left in between. In DNA, the CDR3 is TGTGCCAGCAGTTTTGGGGCCCGTCCTGATGACGGGGGCTCTGGCTACACCTTC. This codes for CASSFGARPDDGGSGYTF.

Only a few counts were recorded for this clonotype. The J gene is TRBJ2-1, the V gene TRBV4-2; D is unclear. There are 15 residues in the CDR3. Germline V gene sequence: CDR1 LGHNA, CDR2 YNFKEQ. With 3 bases removed from V and 6 bases from J, the gap between germline ends came to 15 bases. As DNA, the CDR3 is TGTGCCAGCAGCCAGGGTTCCCCTCGGGTCAATGAGCAGTTCTTC. Encoded protein: CASSQGSPRVNEQFF.

The rearrangement links TRBV24-1 to TRBJ2-3; 9 bases fit TRBD1. With V trimmed by 4 bases and J by 5 bases, 6 bases remained unmatched. The CDR3 length is 15 residues. The germline gives CDR1 KGHDR, CDR2 SFDVKD. DNA for the CDR3: TGTGCCACCAGTGAAGGACAGGGGAAAGAAGATACGCAGTATTTT. Translation: CATSEGQGKEDTQYF.

In this sample, this clonotype turned up once. A much larger clonotype is one base distant, so this may be a read error. The chain employs TRBV20-1 and TRBJ1-6, with D perhaps matching TRBD1 (5 bases). The germline CDR1 and CDR2 sequences are DFQATT and SNEGSKA (reference sequence). The CDR3 spans 13 residues. V shed 3 bases and J shed 3 bases, with 6 bases lying between them. The CDR3 loop is CSARDNYNSPLHF. The DNA of the CDR3 is TGCAGTGCTAGGGACAACTATAATTCACCCCTCCACTTT.

Details on this clonotype: A read error may account for a junction end that differs from germline. The V call is TRBV6-6, the J call TRBJ2-3, with TRBD2 identical over 11 bases. Per germline, CDR1 MNHNY and CDR2 SVGAGI (reference sequence). The CDR3 extends over 17 amino acids. CDR3: CASSYPTSGVDTDAQYF. CDR3 bases: TGTGCCAGCAGTTACCCGACTAGCGGGGTTGACACAGATGCGCAGTATTTT.

The J gene is TRBJ2-3, the V gene TRBV20-1; TRBD2 is a possible D gene (6 bases). The ends were cut back, 3 bases at V and 4 bases at J, with 11 bases in the middle. Germline V gene data show CDR1 as DFQATT and CDR2 as SNEGSKA (reference sequence). The CDR3 spans 13 residues. The CDR3 here is CSASGSNADTQYF. The CDR3 DNA follows: TGCAGTGCTAGCGGGAGTAATGCAGATACGCAGTATTTT.

On this clonotype: The junction departs from the called germline gene at one end, perhaps through a read error. The rearrangement links TRBV2 to TRBJ2-7; TRBD2 is a possible D gene (7 bases). This CDR3 contains 16 residues. CDR1 is SNHLY and CDR2 is FYNNEI in the germline V gene. Here the CDR3 DNA reads TGTGCCAGCAGAGAAGCCGGGGGCGGGAGCCCCTACGAGCAGTACTTC. This codes for CASREAGGGSPYEQYF.

The chain employs TRBV5-1 and TRBJ2-7; possibly TRBD1 for D (6 bases). The J call may not be correct, given that the DNA end is closer to TRBJ2-5. Germline assignment: CDR1 SGHRS and CDR2 YFSETQ. The CDR3 length is 13 residues. CDR3 DNA sequence: TGCGCCAGCAGCTCCGGTCAACAGGGGACCCAGTACTTC. This gives the protein CASSSGQQGTQYF.

This clonotype appeared a few times. At one boundary the junction diverges from the germline segment, which might be a read error. Written as DNA, the CDR3 is TGCAGCGCCCGACAGGGTAGCTCCTACAATGATCAGTTCTTC. Protein sequence: CSARQGSSYNDQFF. V is TRBV29-1 and J is TRBJ2-1; TRBD1 agrees at 7 bases. The length of the CDR3 is 14 residues. Germline values: CDR1 SQVTM, CDR2 ANQGSEA.

This clonotype has a handful of counts. This chain joins TRBV24-1 and TRBJ2-7, with D possibly matching TRBD1 (6 bases). Trimming took 9 bases from V and 1 from J, leaving 9 bases between them. Germline CDR1 KGHDR, CDR2 SFDVKD. CDR3 length: 12 amino acids. In DNA form, the CDR3 reads TGTGCCACCCCCGGACAGTCCTACGAGCAGTACTTC. It translates to CATPGQSYEQYF.

This clonotype was found a few times. The chain has TRBV6-2 or TRBV6-3 and TRBJ2-3, with a possible D match to TRBD2 (6 bases). The CDR3 has 16 residues. Germline V gives CDR1 MNHEY, CDR2 SVGEGT. The ends were cut back, 5 bases at V and 2 bases at J, with 17 bases in the middle. The CDR3 DNA reads as TGTGCCAGCAGTAACATAGCGGAGACCGTCACAGATACGCAGTATTTT. This sequence encodes CASSNIAETVTDTQYF.

CDR3 sequence: CATRGVGDSETQYF. CDR3 sequence (DNA): TGTGCCACGCGAGGCGTGGGAGATTCGGAGACCCAGTACTTC. V usage is TRBV6-2 or TRBV6-3 and J usage is TRBJ2-5, with D perhaps TRBD2 (5 bases). Germline assignment: CDR1 MNHEY and CDR2 SVGEGT. The germline V and J ends were trimmed by 10 bases and 5 bases, with 20 bases remaining between them. The CDR3 totals 14 residues.

The chain's CDR3 is CSARSATRNQETQYF. DNA for the CDR3: TGCAGTGCTAGATCCGCGACTAGGAACCAAGAGACCCAGTACTTC. The chain is built from TRBV20-1 and TRBJ2-5, with D possibly being TRBD2 (6 bases). CDR3 size: 15 residues. The V gene lost 2 bases and the J gene lost 0 bases, with 13 bases spanning the gap. From germline, CDR1 is DFQATT and CDR2 SNEGSKA (reference sequence).

This clonotype came up many times. The chain couples TRBV29-1 to TRBJ2-3; tentative D call: TRBD2 (6 bases). Trimming left V 5 bases short and J 4 bases short, with 10 bases between. Germline V CDR1 and CDR2: SQVTM, ANQGSEA. This CDR3 comprises 12 residues. CDR3 loop: CSVRLAADTQYF. The CDR3 coding sequence is TGCAGCGTTCGGTTAGCGGCAGATACGCAGTATTTT.

Only a few counts were recorded for this clonotype. The gene calls are TRBV11-2 and TRBJ2-3, with 14 bases that match TRBD2. CDR3 size: 14 residues. CDR1 and CDR2 (germline): SGHAT, FQNNGV. J gave up 9 bases and V 3 bases, and 2 bases lay outside the gene matches. The chain's CDR3 is CASSLGTSGRTQYF. The CDR3, as DNA: TGTGCCAGCAGCTTGGGGACTAGCGGGAGAACGCAGTATTTT.